A single sample is the source of the 9 T cell receptor beta chains below, sequenced in a study of shared clonotypes between healthy human individuals. The data were produced by immunoSEQ multiplex PCR, yet TCRdb's version contains in-frame clones alone and is incomplete. The repertoire consists of fewer than 1.6 million clones, with roughly 98.5% occurring once and the leading ten covering about 0.34%. Material for sequencing was naive CD4+ T cells sorted from blood. Subset meaning: CD45RA+ positively selected. These receptor sequences come from a man aged 30 to 39 in good health.

The rearrangement joins TRBV5-4 to TRBJ2-7, with 8 bases matching TRBD2. Per germline, CDR1 SGHNT and CDR2 YYREEE (reference sequence). V was pared by 5 bases and J by 2 bases, with 9 bases of the junction left unmatched. The CDR3 covers 15 residues. The CDR3 coding sequence is TGTGCCAGCAGGTCGTCCGGGACTAGTGCCTACGAGCAGTACTTC. Translation gives CASRSSGTSAYEQYF. Based on the CDR3 plus reference TRBV5-4 and TRBJ2-7, the full variable domain is ETGVTQSPTHLIKTRGQQVTLRCSSQSGHNTVSWYQQALGQGPQFIFQYYREEENGRGNFPPRFSGLQFPNYSSELNVNALELDDSALYLCASRSSGTSAYEQYFGPGTRLTVT.

The rearrangement joins TRBV5-4 to TRBJ2-7, with a weak D call TRBD2 (5 bases). V was trimmed by 0 bases and J by 0 bases, leaving 7 bases between them. The CDR3 sequence is 14 residues long. CDR1 is SGHNT, CDR2 YYREEE, per germline (reference sequence). CDR3 DNA sequence: TGTGCCAGCAGCTTGGAAGGGAGCTCCTACGAGCAGTACTTC. Translated: CASSLEGSSYEQYF.

This clone was picked up one time. The sample has other DNA sequences that encode this CDR3 too. The chain has TRBV18 and TRBJ2-7; D is ambiguous. V was cut by 1 base and J by 3 bases, with 7 bases left in between. The germline CDR1 and CDR2 sequences are KGHSH and LQKENI. The CDR3 covers 13 residues. The CDR3 loop reads CASSPLPSYEQYF. CDR3 coding DNA: TGTGCCAGCTCACCACTCCCCAGCTACGAGCAGTACTTC.

The chain couples TRBV19 to TRBJ2-4, with TRBD2 matching 8 bases. Germline-derived CDR1 and CDR2 are LNHDA and SQIVND (reference sequence). The ends lost 6 bases at V and 1 base at J; junction bases unmatched: 8. The CDR3 consists of 16 residues. The CDR3 coding sequence is TGTGCCAGTAGCGATGGACTAGCATTCGCCAAAAACATTCAGTACTTC. This translates into CASSDGLAFAKNIQYF.

This chain uses TRBV11-2 with TRBJ2-1, with 11 bases lining up with TRBD2. The CDR3 runs to 17 residues. Per germline, CDR1 SGHAT and CDR2 FQNNGV. J gave up 4 bases and V 2 bases, and 7 bases lay outside the gene matches. In DNA, the CDR3 is TGTGCCAGCAGCTTACCCCCCTTAGCGGGAGGGTACAATGAGCAGTTCTTC. This codes for CASSLPPLAGGYNEQFF.

This sequence joins TRBV9 and TRBJ2-3, with 8 bases matching TRBD2. Germline loops: CDR1 SGDLS, CDR2 YYNGEE. Trimming at V came to 3 bases and at J to 5 bases, leaving 14 bases not matched to a gene. The length of the CDR3 is 17 residues. The CDR3 spells CASSGPGLDFRGDTQYF. The CDR3 DNA reads TGTGCCAGCAGCGGACCGGGACTAGACTTTCGGGGAGATACGCAGTATTTT.

This chain connects TRBV7-2 to TRBJ2-7; 11 bases map to TRBD1. J was trimmed by 4 bases and V by 1 base; bases with no gene match: 6. This CDR3 spans 16 amino acids. Germline V gene lookup returns CDR1 SGHTA and CDR2 FQGNSA. The DNA of the CDR3 is TGTGCCAGCAGCTTAGTAGAGGACAGGGGGCTATACGAGCAGTACTTC. Encoded protein: CASSLVEDRGLYEQYF.

DNA of the CDR3: TGTGCCAGCAGCCAAGCGCAGGGCTCTGGGGCCAACGTCCTGACTTTC. Translating gives CASSQAQGSGANVLTF. The V gene is TRBV4-2, the J gene TRBJ2-6, with D possibly being TRBD1 (5 bases). The CDR3 totals 16 residues. The germline gives CDR1 LGHNA, CDR2 YNFKEQ. The V gene lost 1 base and the J gene lost 0 bases, with 7 bases spanning the gap.

This chain connects TRBV15 to TRBJ2-7; 11 nucleotides agree with TRBD2. Trimming at V came to 4 bases and at J to 1 base, leaving 3 bases not matched to a gene. The germline CDR1 and CDR2 sequences are LNHNV and YYDKDF (reference sequence). This CDR3 has 15 amino acids. CDR3 DNA: TGTGCCACCAGCAAATTAGCGGGAGGGTCCTACGAGCAGTACTTC. It yields the protein CATSKLAGGSYEQYF.